The 30 T cell receptor beta chains below were found in one sample sequenced in a study of blood T cells in healthy people across ages. Then a second PCR, running roughly 7 to 11 cycles, was carried out with a sample-barcoded 5' primer and a J-beta primer mix. TCRdb called the 5' RACE reads again in MiXCR, with one record for every CDR3 protein. The sample includes under 950,000 distinct CDR3 sequences, roughly 20% seen only once; the top ten take approximately 20%. Sequenced sample: blood. These receptors came from a man between 65 and 85 years old in good health.

This clonotype was recorded at least ten times. The chain couples TRBV20-1 to TRBJ1-6, with D perhaps TRBD1 (5 bases). Germline CDR1 and CDR2: DFQATT and SNEGSKA (reference sequence). The CDR3 spans 15 residues. V was clipped by 1 base and J by 8 bases, with 15 bases between them. CDR3 coding DNA: TGCAGTGCTAGAGTTCCCGGGACTGATCATTCACCCCTCCACTTT. Its translation: CSARVPGTDHSPLHF.

The chain combines TRBV11-2 with TRBJ1-4, with TRBD1 matching 7 bases. There are 15 residues in the CDR3. V lost 4 bases and J lost 5; bases outside the gene matches: 7. The germline V gene has CDR1 SGHAT and CDR2 FQNNGV. CDR3 residues: CASSSYDRDNEKLFF. CDR3 nucleotides: TGTGCCAGCAGCTCCTACGACAGGGACAATGAAAAACTGTTTTTT.

Only a few counts were recorded for this clonotype. V gene TRBV11-2 combines with J gene TRBJ2-5, with 7 nucleotides matching TRBD2. The V and J ends lost 0 bases and 5 bases, in that order; junction bases with no gene match: 6. Germline V lookup: CDR1 SGHAT, CDR2 FQNNGV. The CDR3 is made up of 15 amino acids. The DNA of the CDR3 is TGTGCCAGCAGCTTAGATCGGCAGGGAGGGGAGACCCAGTACTTC. Residues: CASSLDRQGGETQYF.

This chain connects TRBV10-3 to TRBJ1-2, with TRBD1 matching 8 bases. The CDR3 totals 11 residues. Germline assignment: CDR1 ENHRY and CDR2 SYGVKD. Trimming removed 8 bases from V and 4 bases from J; junction bases left unmatched: 0. The CDR3: CAIGTGYGYTF. The CDR3 DNA sequence: TGTGCCATCGGGACAGGCTATGGCTACACCTTC.

This clonotype appeared a few times. The chain joins TRBV7-9 to TRBJ2-7, with D possibly called TRBD1 or TRBD2 (5 bases each). The ends were cut back, 5 bases at V and 6 bases at J, with 17 bases in the middle. The germline gives CDR1 SEHNR, CDR2 FQNEAQ (reference sequence). The CDR3 runs to 14 residues. DNA of the CDR3: TGTGCCAGCAGCCTAACGACAGAGAGGGCCGAGCAGTACTTC. It specifies CASSLTTERAEQYF.

This clonotype was observed a handful of times. V and J are TRBV12-3 or TRBV12-4 and TRBJ2-1; 13 nucleotides agree with TRBD2. J lost 7 bases, V lost 5 bases, and 5 bases had no gene match. This CDR3 is 15 amino acids long. The CDR3 sequence is CASSQGLAGQNEQFF. The CDR3 region has the DNA TGTGCCAGCAGTCAGGGACTAGCGGGACAAAATGAGCAGTTCTTC.

The chain has TRBV12-3 or TRBV12-4 and TRBJ2-3; D might be TRBD1 (5 bases). The germline V and J ends were trimmed by 1 base and 10 bases, with 12 bases remaining between them. There are 13 residues in the CDR3. The CDR3 DNA is TGTGCCAGCAGTTTAGACAGGAGAAATGCGCAGTATTTT. It translates to CASSLDRRNAQYF.

This clonotype was seen more than once but under ten times. Germline is not matched at one junction end, which may reflect a read error. The rearrangement uses TRBV6-5 and TRBJ2-7, with TRBD2 identical over 10 bases. The J call is doubtful: the DNA matches TRBJ2-1 better. The germline V gene has CDR1 MNHEY and CDR2 SVGAGI. The CDR3 runs 14 residues. CDR3 coding DNA: TGTGTCAGCAGGCCTAGCGGGAGCCACAATGAGCAGTTCTTC. Protein: CVSRPSGSHNEQFF.

The chain couples TRBV24-1 to TRBJ1-2; 7 bases map to TRBD1. Per the germline V gene, CDR1 is KGHDR and CDR2 is SFDVKD. The J segment lost 5 bases and the V segment lost 3 bases, leaving 2 bases of the junction unmatched. The CDR3 has 13 amino acids. CDR3: CATSDTTGYGYTF. The CDR3 coding sequence is TGTGCCACCAGTGATACGACAGGGTATGGCTACACCTTC.

This clonotype was detected only a few times. V gene TRBV28 combines with J gene TRBJ2-5; D is uncertain. Germline V gives CDR1 MDHEN, CDR2 SYDVKM. The CDR3 is 13 amino acids. V dropped 5 bases and J dropped 5 bases, with 12 bases sitting between them. The chain's CDR3 is CASSPLVEETQYF. DNA of the CDR3: TGTGCCAGCAGTCCTCTGGTAGAGGAGACCCAGTACTTC.

This clonotype occurred a few times. The J gene is TRBJ1-1, the V gene TRBV6-5, with a possible D match to TRBD1 (5 bases). The CDR3 covers 13 residues. V lost 11 bases, J lost 5 bases, and 18 bases lay in between. CDR1 is MNHEY, CDR2 SVGAGI, per germline. The CDR3 coding sequence is TGTGCCGTAAAGCAGGGCCCTGGGACTGAAGCTTTCTTT. Amino acid sequence: CAVKQGPGTEAFF.

Ten or more counts support this clonotype. The chain combines TRBV12-3 or TRBV12-4 with TRBJ2-1, with 7 bases lining up with TRBD2. J gave up 9 bases and V 6 bases, and 14 bases lay outside the gene matches. The length of the CDR3 is 15 residues. The DNA of the CDR3 is TGTGCCAGCAGCCCATTTGCAGCGGGGTTGGTTGAGCAGTTCTTC. Translation gives CASSPFAAGLVEQFF.

This clonotype was seen at least ten times. The CDR3 is CASSSQIRLGYNEQFF. The CDR3 DNA follows: TGTGCCAGCAGCTCACAAATCCGACTAGGCTACAATGAGCAGTTCTTC. J is TRBJ2-1 and V is TRBV11-2; perhaps TRBD2 as D (6 bases). CDR3 size: 16 residues. V shed 4 bases and J shed 3 bases, with 16 bases lying between them. CDR1 is SGHAT and CDR2 is FQNNGV in the germline V gene.

This clonotype was counted between two and nine times. The V call is TRBV20-1, the J call TRBJ2-1; 8 nucleotides align to TRBD2. Trimming at V came to 0 bases and at J to 4 bases, leaving 2 bases not matched to a gene. The CDR3 spans 14 residues. Germline lookup yields CDR1 DFQATT and CDR2 SNEGSKA (reference sequence). The CDR3 DNA is TGCAGTGCTAGAGAACTAGCGGTTTACAATGAGCAGTTCTTC. Its translation is CSARELAVYNEQFF.

This clonotype has ten or more counts. For the CDR3, the DNA is TGTGCCAGCAGTTTTTTGGCTGAGCAGTTCTTC. Translation: CASSFLAEQFF. The chain recombines TRBV12-3 or TRBV12-4 with TRBJ2-1; D gene uncertain. This CDR3 comprises 11 residues. V was trimmed by 3 bases and J by 9 bases, leaving 6 bases between them.

The chain recombines TRBV12-3 or TRBV12-4 with TRBJ1-1; the D gene is possibly TRBD1 (6 bases). The CDR3 runs to 14 residues. The V end lost 8 bases, the J end lost 1 base, and 14 bases lay between the germline ends. In nucleotides, the CDR3 is TGTGCCAGCGGAGCACGGGACAAGAACACTGAAGCTTTCTTT. Translating it yields CASGARDKNTEAFF.

This clonotype was observed a few times. The V call is TRBV7-9, the J call TRBJ1-1; 9 bases fit TRBD1. CDR1 and CDR2 (germline): SEHNR, FQNEAQ (reference sequence). The CDR3 covers 14 residues. V dropped 3 bases and J dropped 7; count of bases not matched to a gene: 6. The CDR3 here is CASSLGQGSLEAFF. The CDR3 region has the DNA TGTGCCAGCAGCTTGGGACAGGGCAGTCTTGAAGCTTTCTTT.

V and J are TRBV7-2 and TRBJ1-2, with TRBD1 identical over 7 bases. After removal of 0 bases from V and 4 bases from J, the junction contained 5 bases not matched to a gene. This CDR3 contains 15 residues. CDR1 is SGHTA and CDR2 is FQGNSA in the germline V gene. CDR3 amino acids: CASSLAGGDSYGYTF. CDR3 nucleotides: TGTGCCAGCAGCTTAGCAGGGGGCGATAGCTATGGCTACACCTTC.

This clonotype was seen at least ten times. The gene calls are TRBV15 and TRBJ1-2; 8 nucleotides line up with TRBD1. Germline V gene data show CDR1 as LNHNV and CDR2 as YYDKDF (reference sequence). The J segment lost 4 bases and the V segment lost 0 bases, leaving 4 bases of the junction unmatched. The CDR3 consists of 15 residues. In DNA, the CDR3 is TGTGCCACCAGCAGAGATCTTACAGGGGGCTATGGCTACACCTTC. This codes for CATSRDLTGGYGYTF.

The chain carries TRBV29-1 and TRBJ2-6; no definite D call. The germline V gene encodes CDR1 SQVTM and CDR2 ANQGSEA. With 2 bases removed from V and 0 bases from J, the gap between germline ends came to 8 bases. This CDR3 has 15 residues. The CDR3 loop reads CSVERVTSGANVLTF. CDR3 bases: TGCAGCGTTGAACGGGTGACCTCTGGGGCCAACGTCCTGACTTTC.

The chain couples TRBV20-1 to TRBJ2-1; TRBD2 agrees at 12 bases. This CDR3 has 13 amino acids. With 5 bases clipped from V and 6 bases from J, the junction kept 2 bases outside the gene matches. The germline V gene has CDR1 DFQATT and CDR2 SNEGSKA (reference sequence). The CDR3 nucleotides are TGCAGTGCTGGACTAGCGGGGCCCAATGAGCAGTTCTTC. Protein: CSAGLAGPNEQFF.

This chain links TRBV6-6 with TRBJ1-1; the D is unclear. Germline V gene lookup returns CDR1 MNHNY and CDR2 SVGAGI (reference sequence). Trimming removed 2 bases at V and 0 bases at J, with 4 bases between. This CDR3 is 13 amino acids long. The CDR3 sequence is CASSYALNTEAFF. The CDR3 DNA is TGTGCCAGCAGTTACGCTCTGAACACTGAAGCTTTCTTT.

This clonotype was seen more than once but under ten times. The V and J genes are TRBV9 and TRBJ2-3, with a tentative D call TRBD2 (5 bases). The CDR3 is 16 amino acids. Trimming shortened V by 0 bases and J by 6 bases, and 17 bases separated the two germline ends. Germline V CDR1 and CDR2: SGDLS, YYNGEE. CDR3: CASSVGQGLSLDTQYF. As DNA, the CDR3 is TGTGCCAGCAGCGTAGGCCAAGGACTGTCTTTGGATACGCAGTATTTT.

The chain joins TRBV12-3 or TRBV12-4 to TRBJ2-3; 8 nucleotides line up with TRBD1. CDR3 size: 14 residues. The V segment lost 7 bases and the J segment 1 base; nucleotides outside the gene matches: 4. CDR3 in amino acids: CASIDRGGTDTQYF. The CDR3 nucleotides are TGTGCCAGCATCGACAGGGGAGGCACAGATACGCAGTATTTT.

The chain is built from TRBV6-5 and TRBJ1-3; perhaps TRBD1 as D (5 bases). This CDR3 spans 15 amino acids. Germline V gives CDR1 MNHEY, CDR2 SVGAGI. V lost 2 bases and J 2 bases, leaving 10 bases between the germline ends. CDR3 DNA sequence: TGTGCCAGCAGTTACGGGTGGGGGGCTGGAAACACCATATATTTT. Protein sequence: CASSYGWGAGNTIYF.

V is TRBV20-1 and J is TRBJ2-5; maybe TRBD2 (6 bases). The end of the DNA aligns better with TRBJ2-7, so the J call may be wrong. This CDR3 comprises 14 residues. Germline assignment: CDR1 DFQATT and CDR2 SNEGSKA (reference sequence). In nucleotides, the CDR3 is TGCAGTGCTAACCGGGACTCTGACTCCTACGAGCAGTACTTC. Translation gives CSANRDSDSYEQYF.

The V gene is TRBV28, the J gene TRBJ2-1; D may be TRBD1 (7 bases). This CDR3 is built from 16 residues. Trimming cost V 2 bases and J 4 bases, with 15 bases left between them. Germline lookup yields CDR1 MDHEN and CDR2 SYDVKM. The CDR3 sequence: CASSLDPTGRYNEQFF. Written as DNA, the CDR3 is TGTGCCAGCAGTTTAGATCCGACAGGGAGGTACAATGAGCAGTTCTTC.

This clonotype has a count of ten or more. V is TRBV25-1 and J is TRBJ1-3; a possible D gene is TRBD1 (6 bases). Germline loops: CDR1 MGHDK, CDR2 SYGVNS. V was clipped by 4 bases and J by 4 bases, with 11 bases between them. CDR3 length: 14 residues. This CDR3 is CASSGTGRGNTIYF. The DNA for the CDR3 is TGTGCCAGCAGTGGAACAGGGAGAGGAAACACCATATATTTT.

The chain carries TRBV3-1 and TRBJ2-1; 11 nucleotides match TRBD2. This CDR3 comprises 15 residues. The trim removed 2 bases at V and 5 bases at J, leaving 2 bases unmatched. The germline V gene encodes CDR1 LGHDT and CDR2 YNNKEL (reference sequence). CDR3 in amino acids: CASSQLAGGNNEQFF. The CDR3 DNA is TGTGCCAGCAGCCAATTAGCGGGAGGGAACAATGAGCAGTTCTTC.

In its sample, this clonotype was seen a few times. The chain has TRBV29-1 and TRBJ2-3; possibly TRBD2 for D (6 bases). CDR3 length equals 12 residues. Per the germline V gene, CDR1 is SQVTM and CDR2 is ANQGSEA. Here the CDR3 reads CSLAVSTDTQYF. For the CDR3, the DNA is TGCAGTTTAGCGGTGTCGACAGATACGCAGTATTTT.